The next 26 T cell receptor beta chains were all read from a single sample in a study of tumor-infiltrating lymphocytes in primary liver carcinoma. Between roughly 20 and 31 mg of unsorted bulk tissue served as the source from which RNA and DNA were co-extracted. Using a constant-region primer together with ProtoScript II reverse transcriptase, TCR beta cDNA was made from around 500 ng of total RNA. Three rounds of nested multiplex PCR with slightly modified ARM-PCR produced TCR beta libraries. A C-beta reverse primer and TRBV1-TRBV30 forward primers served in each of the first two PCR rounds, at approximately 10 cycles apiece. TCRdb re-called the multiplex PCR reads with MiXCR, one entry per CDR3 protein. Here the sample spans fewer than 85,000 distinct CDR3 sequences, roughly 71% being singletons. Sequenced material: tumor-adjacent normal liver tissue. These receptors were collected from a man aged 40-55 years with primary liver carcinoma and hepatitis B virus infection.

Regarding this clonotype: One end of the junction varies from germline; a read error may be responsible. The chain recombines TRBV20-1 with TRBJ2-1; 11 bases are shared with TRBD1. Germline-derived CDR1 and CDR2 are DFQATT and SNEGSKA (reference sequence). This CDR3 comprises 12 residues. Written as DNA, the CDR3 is TGCAGTGCTAGGAAAGGACAGGGGGCGTGTAACTTC. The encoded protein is CSARKGQGACNF.

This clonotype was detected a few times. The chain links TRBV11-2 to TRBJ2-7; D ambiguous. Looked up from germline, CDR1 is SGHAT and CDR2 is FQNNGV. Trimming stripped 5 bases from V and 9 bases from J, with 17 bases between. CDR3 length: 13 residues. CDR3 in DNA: TGTGCCAGCAGCCTTGATGGCTCCTGCGGGCAGTACTTC. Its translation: CASSLDGSCGQYF.

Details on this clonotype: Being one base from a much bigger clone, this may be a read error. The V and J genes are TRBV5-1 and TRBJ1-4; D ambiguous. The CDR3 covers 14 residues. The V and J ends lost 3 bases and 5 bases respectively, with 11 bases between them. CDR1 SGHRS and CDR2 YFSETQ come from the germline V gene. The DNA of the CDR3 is TGCGCCAGCAGCTGGAAGAGAGCAAATGAAAAACTGTTTTTT. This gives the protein CASSWKRANEKLFF.

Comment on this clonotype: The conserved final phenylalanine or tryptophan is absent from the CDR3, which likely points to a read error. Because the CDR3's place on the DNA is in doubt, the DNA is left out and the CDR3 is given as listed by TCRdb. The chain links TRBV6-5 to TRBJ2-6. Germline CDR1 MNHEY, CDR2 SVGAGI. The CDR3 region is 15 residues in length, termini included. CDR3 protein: CASSYQLTGANVLTL.

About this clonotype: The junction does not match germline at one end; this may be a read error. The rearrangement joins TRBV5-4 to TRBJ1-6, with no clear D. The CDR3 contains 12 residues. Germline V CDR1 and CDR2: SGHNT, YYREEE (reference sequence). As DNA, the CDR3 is TGTGACAGCAGTGAGTATAATTCACCCCTCCACTTT. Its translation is CDSSEYNSPLHF.

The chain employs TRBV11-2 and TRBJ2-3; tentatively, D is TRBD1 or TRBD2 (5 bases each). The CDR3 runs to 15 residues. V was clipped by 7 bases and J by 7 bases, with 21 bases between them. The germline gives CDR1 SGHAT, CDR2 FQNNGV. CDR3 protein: CASNSTGAGTYTQYF. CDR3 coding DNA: TGTGCCAGCAATTCAACCGGGGCAGGAACTTATACGCAGTATTTT. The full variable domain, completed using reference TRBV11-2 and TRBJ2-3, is EAGVAQSPRYKIIEKRQSVAFWCNPISGHATLYWYQQILGQGPKLLIQFQNNGVVDDSQLPKDRFSAERLKGVDSTLKIQPAKLEDSAVYLCASNSTGAGTYTQYFGPGTRLTVL.

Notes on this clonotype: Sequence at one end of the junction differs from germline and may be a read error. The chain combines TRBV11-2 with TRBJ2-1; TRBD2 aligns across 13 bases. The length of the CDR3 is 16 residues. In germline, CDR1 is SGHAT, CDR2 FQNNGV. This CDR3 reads CASRLTGTSGDNELFF. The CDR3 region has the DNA TGTGCCAGCAGGTTGACCGGGACTAGCGGGGACAATGAGCTGTTCTTC.

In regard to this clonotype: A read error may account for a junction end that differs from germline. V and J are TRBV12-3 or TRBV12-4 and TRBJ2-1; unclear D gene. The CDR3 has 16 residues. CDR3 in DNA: TGCGCCAGCAGTCCTTTGTTCGGACGGTCCTACAATGAGCAGTCCTTC. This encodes CASSPLFGRSYNEQSF.

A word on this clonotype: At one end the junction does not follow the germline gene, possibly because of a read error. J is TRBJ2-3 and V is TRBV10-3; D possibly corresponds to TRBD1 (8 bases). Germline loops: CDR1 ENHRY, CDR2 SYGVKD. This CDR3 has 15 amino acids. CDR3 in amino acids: CTMGPGGGSIDTQYF. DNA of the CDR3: TGTACCATGGGCCCAGGGGGCGGGAGTATAGATACGCAGTATTTT.

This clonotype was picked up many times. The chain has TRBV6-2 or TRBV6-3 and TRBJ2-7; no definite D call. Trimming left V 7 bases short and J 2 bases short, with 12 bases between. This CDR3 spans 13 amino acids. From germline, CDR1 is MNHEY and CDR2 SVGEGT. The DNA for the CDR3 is TGTGCCAGCACTGGGCGTTATCCCTACGAGCAGTACTTC. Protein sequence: CASTGRYPYEQYF.

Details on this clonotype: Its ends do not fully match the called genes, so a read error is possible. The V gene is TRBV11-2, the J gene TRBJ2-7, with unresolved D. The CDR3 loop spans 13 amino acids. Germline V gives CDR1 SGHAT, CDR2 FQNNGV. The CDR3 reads CTSSFYGSNEQYF. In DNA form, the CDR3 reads TGTACCAGCAGCTTTTATGGCTCCAACGAGCAGTACTTC.

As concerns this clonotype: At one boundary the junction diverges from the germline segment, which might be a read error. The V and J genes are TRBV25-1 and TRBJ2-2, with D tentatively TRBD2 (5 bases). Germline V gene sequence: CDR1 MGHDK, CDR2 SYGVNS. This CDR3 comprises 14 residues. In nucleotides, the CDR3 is TGTGCCAGCAGTGAGGGAACAGACACTGGGGAGCTGCTTTTT. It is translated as CASSEGTDTGELLF.

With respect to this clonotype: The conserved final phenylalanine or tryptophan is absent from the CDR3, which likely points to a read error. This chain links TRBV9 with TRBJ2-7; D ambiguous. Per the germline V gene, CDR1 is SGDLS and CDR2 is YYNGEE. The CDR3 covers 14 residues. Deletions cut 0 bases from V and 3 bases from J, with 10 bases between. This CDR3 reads CASSVDSGVYEQYY. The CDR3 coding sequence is TGTGCCAGCAGCGTAGATTCCGGCGTCTACGAGCAGTACTAC.

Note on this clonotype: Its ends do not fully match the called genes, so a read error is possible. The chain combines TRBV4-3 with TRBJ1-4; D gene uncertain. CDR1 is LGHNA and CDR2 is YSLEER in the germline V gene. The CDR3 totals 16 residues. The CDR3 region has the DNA TGCGCCAACAGCCAGGAACCCCGACGAACTAATGAAAAGCTGTTTTTT. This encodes CANSQEPRRTNEKLFF.

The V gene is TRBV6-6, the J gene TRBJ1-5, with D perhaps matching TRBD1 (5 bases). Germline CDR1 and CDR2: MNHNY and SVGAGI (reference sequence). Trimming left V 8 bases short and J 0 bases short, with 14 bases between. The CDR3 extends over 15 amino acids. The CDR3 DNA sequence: TGTGCCAGCGGATCAGAGGGGTTTAGCAATCAGCCCCAGCATTTT. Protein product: CASGSEGFSNQPQHF.

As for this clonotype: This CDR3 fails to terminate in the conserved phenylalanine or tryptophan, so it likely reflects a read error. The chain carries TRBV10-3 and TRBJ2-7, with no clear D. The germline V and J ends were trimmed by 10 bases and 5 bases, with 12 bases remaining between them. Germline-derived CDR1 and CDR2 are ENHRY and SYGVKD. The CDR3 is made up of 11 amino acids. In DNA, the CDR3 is TGTGCCACGTCCGTGGGAAACGAGCAGTACTTA. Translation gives CATSVGNEQYL.

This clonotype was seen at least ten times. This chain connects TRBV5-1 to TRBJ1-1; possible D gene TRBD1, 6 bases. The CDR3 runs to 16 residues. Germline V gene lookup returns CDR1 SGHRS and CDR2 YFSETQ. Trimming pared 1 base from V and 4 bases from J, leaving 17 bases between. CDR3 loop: CASSLPPQGGSTEAFF. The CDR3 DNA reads TGCGCCAGCAGCTTGCCCCCACAGGGTGGTAGCACTGAAGCTTTCTTT. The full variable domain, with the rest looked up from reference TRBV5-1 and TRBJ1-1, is KAGVTQTPRYLIKTRGQQVTLSCSPISGHRSVSWYQQTPGQGLQFLFEYFSETQRNKGNFPGRFSGRQFSNSRSEMNVSTLELGDSALYLCASSLPPQGGSTEAFFGQGTRLTVV.

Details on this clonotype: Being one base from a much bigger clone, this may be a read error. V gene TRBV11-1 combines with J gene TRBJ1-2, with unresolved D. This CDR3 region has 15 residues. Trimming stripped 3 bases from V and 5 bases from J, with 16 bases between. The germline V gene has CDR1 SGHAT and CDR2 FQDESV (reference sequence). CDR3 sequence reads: CASSLRNQGLYGYTF. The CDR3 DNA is TGTGCCAGCAGCTTGAGGAACCAAGGGCTGTATGGCTACACCTTC.

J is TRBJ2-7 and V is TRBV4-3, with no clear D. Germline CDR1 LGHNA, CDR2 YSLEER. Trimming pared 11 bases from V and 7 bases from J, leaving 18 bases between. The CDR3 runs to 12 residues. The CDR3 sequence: CAVSQDLGEQYF. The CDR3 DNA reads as TGCGCCGTCAGCCAAGATCTGGGAGAGCAGTACTTC.

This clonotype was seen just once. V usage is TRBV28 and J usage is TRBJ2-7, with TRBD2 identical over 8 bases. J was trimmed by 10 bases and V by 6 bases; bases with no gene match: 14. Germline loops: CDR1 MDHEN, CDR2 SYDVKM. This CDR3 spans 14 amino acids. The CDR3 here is CASRAGGNLRVQYF. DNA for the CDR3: TGTGCCAGCAGGGCGGGAGGCAACTTACGAGTTCAGTACTTC.

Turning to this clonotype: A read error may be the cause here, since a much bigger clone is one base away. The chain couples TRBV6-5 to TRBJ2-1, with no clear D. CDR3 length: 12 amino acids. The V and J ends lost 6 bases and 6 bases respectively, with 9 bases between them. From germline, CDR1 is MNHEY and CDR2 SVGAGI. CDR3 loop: CASRESGNEQFF. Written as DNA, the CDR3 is TGTGCCAGCAGGGAGAGTGGCAATGAGCAGTTCTTC.

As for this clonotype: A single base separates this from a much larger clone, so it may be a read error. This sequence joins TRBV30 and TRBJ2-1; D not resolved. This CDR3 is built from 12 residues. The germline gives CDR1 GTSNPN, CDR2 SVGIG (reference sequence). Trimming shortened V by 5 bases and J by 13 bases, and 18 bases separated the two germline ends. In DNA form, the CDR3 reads TGTGCCTGGGGTACAATCCGGATGAGACAGTTCTTC. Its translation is CAWGTIRMRQFF.

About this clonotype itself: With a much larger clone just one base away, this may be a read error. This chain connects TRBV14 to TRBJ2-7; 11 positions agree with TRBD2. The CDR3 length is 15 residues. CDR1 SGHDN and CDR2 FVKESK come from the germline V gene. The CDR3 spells CVSSLTGLADYEQYF. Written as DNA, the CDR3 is TGTGTCAGCAGCCTTACGGGACTAGCGGATTACGAGCAGTACTTC. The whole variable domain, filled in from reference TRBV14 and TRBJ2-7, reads EAGVTQFPSHSVIEKGQTVTLRCDPISGHDNLYWYRRVMGKEIKFLLHFVKESKQDESGMPNNRFLAERTGGTYSTLKVQPAELEDSGVYFCVSSLTGLADYEQYFGPGTRLTVT.

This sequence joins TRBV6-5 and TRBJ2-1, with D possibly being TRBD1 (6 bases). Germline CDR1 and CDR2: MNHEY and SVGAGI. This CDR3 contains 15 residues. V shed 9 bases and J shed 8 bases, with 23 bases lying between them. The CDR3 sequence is CARTNPVQGDDEQFF. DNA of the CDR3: TGTGCCAGGACCAACCCGGTACAGGGTGACGATGAGCAGTTCTTC.

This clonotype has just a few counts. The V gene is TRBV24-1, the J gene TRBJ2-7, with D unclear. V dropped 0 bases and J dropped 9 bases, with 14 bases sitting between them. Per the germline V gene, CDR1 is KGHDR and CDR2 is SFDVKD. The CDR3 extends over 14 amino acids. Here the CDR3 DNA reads TGTGCCACCAGTGATTTGACGACCTGGGCCAGGCAGTACTTC. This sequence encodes CATSDLTTWARQYF.

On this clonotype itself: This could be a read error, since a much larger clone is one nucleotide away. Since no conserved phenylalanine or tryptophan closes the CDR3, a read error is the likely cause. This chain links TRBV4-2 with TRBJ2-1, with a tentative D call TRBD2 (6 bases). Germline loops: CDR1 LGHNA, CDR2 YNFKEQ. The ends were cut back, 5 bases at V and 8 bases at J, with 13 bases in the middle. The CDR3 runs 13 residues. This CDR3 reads CASSAARDYEQFS. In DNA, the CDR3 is TGTGCCAGCAGCGCAGCGCGGGACTATGAGCAGTTCTCC.